The rows below give T cell receptor beta chains drawn from one sample of a study of OX40 agonist ivuxolimab in advanced cancers. TCRdb keeps only in-frame clones here, not all; method: immunoSEQ multiplex PCR. This sample carries approximately 130,000 clones, 75% to 95% of them seen once, and the ten largest clones take about 1%. The sample here was CD4+ or CD8+ T cells sorted from blood, taken in a trial of the OX40 agonist ivuxolimab. The receptors derive from an adult with an advanced solid tumor such as melanoma, head and neck, liver or kidney cancer. Both conserved end residues are part of each CDR3. Clone sizes are given selectively: once, few, many, or a class where the clone is expanded.

V: TRBV5-1
size: .
J: TRBJ2-7
CDR3: CASSAGLAGVTYEQYF

V: TRBV28
size: .
J: TRBJ1-1
CDR3: CASSSSLPPEAFF

V: TRBV7-3
size: .
J: TRBJ2-3
CDR3: CASSSPLTSGSTDTQYF

V: TRBV9
size: .
J: TRBJ2-5
CDR3: CASSVGLAGGRETQYF

V: TRBV12-5
size: .
J: TRBJ2-2
CDR3: CASGLETLAGAGGELFF

V: TRBV6-5
size: .
J: TRBJ2-5
CDR3: CASSYPGEETQYF

V: TRBV15
size: .
J: TRBJ2-7
CDR3: CATAVQGAYEQYF

V: TRBV5-6
size: once
J: TRBJ2-1
CDR3: CASSLGVSGFYNEQFF

V: TRBV28
size: .
J: TRBJ1-2
CDR3: CASNPGQGGHGYTF

V: TRBV5-1
size: once
J: TRBJ2-2
CDR3: CASSLAGATGELFF

V: TRBV5-8
size: .
J: TRBJ2-7
CDR3: CASSSSQGFEQYF

V: TRBV7-6
size: .
J: TRBJ2-7
CDR3: CASSPGQEGYEQYF

V: TRBV7-2
size: .
J: TRBJ2-5
CDR3: CASSLVRVGETQYF

V: TRBV5-1
size: .
J: TRBJ1-1
CDR3: CASSLVGGSGTEAFF

V: TRBV5-1
size: once
J: TRBJ1-2
CDR3: CASSLSTNRANYGYTF

V: TRBV29-1
size: .
J: TRBJ1-5
CDR3: CSVEAGGDQPQHF

V: TRBV18
size: .
J: TRBJ2-5
CDR3: CASSPRTAKETQYF

V: TRBV28
size: once
J: TRBJ1-1
CDR3: CASKDGLVVAFF

V: TRBV7-3
size: .
J: TRBJ2-7
CDR3: CASSVSTGATYEQYF

V: TRBV10-1
size: .
J: TRBJ2-2
CDR3: CASHFLAGEFTGELFF

V: TRBV30
size: .
J: TRBJ2-3
CDR3: CAWSATSGSPDTQYF

V: TRBV7-3
size: .
J: TRBJ2-3
CDR3: CASSGRLDTQYF